Listed here are 29 T cell receptor beta chains from one sample, sequenced in a study of blood T cell repertoires in COVID-19 (dated by TCRdb to the early 2020s). Preparation of the library involved the immunoSEQ multiplex PCR assay. As stored in TCRdb, this immuneACCESS dataset retains in-frame rearrangements with V and J assigned. A fraction of the clones does not appear; measured against another copy, unresolved V genes explain less than half of the discrepancy, and the remainder lacks a known reason. Across this sample there are under 250,000 clones, with 75% to 90% seen only once. The top ten constitute roughly 3% of the sample. Sequencing was carried out using PBMCs or T cells enriched from blood (not recorded which). These receptors were obtained from a woman between 18 and 29 years old in a cohort exposed to, infected with or recovered from COVID-19 (not recorded which).

V and J are TRBV4-2 and TRBJ1-5; D may be TRBD1 (6 bases). The CDR3 runs 17 residues. The ends were cut back, 0 bases at V and 4 bases at J, with 16 bases in the middle. Germline V gene data show CDR1 as LGHNA and CDR2 as YNFKEQ. CDR3 DNA: TGTGCCAGCAGCCAAGACCTACAGGGAAATAGGAATCAGCCCCAGCATTTT. This encodes CASSQDLQGNRNQPQHF.

This clone appeared a few times. An end of the junction differs from the germline gene, which may be a read error. The rearrangement links TRBV6-5 to TRBJ1-5; TRBD1 matches at 7 bases. Germline-derived CDR1 and CDR2 are MNHEY and SVGAGI. The CDR3 consists of 13 residues. CDR3 sequence: CATGSSRNQPQHF. As DNA, the CDR3 is TGCGCGACAGGGTCCTCGCGCAATCAGCCCCAGCATTTT.

The chain carries TRBV18 and TRBJ1-1; D gene uncertain. The CDR3 has 12 residues. Trimming left V 3 bases short and J 14 bases short, with 16 bases between. The germline CDR1 and CDR2 sequences are KGHSH and LQKENI. The CDR3 is CASSPRPPPEFF. The CDR3 coding sequence is TGTGCCAGCTCACCGCGGCCGCCCCCCGAGTTCTTT.

As for this clone: The junction does not match germline at one end; this may be a read error. V and J are TRBV7-7 and TRBJ2-1, with D tentatively TRBD1 (5 bases). This CDR3 spans 14 amino acids. Germline V gene data show CDR1 as SSHAT and CDR2 as FNYEAQ (reference sequence). DNA for the CDR3: TGTGCTAGCAGCTTAGGGCTACAGGACAATGAGCAGTTCTTC. Translating it yields CASSLGLQDNEQFF.

The chain has TRBV15 and TRBJ2-1, with TRBD2 as a possible D gene (5 bases). Germline CDR1 LNHNV, CDR2 YYDKDF (reference sequence). Trimming took off 5 bases at V and 5 bases at J, with 10 bases between the two ends. CDR3 length: 13 amino acids. The CDR3: CATSLDLHNEQFF. In nucleotides, the CDR3 is TGTGCCACCAGCCTGGACTTACACAATGAGCAGTTCTTC.

This clone has just one count. The genes are TRBV10-2 and TRBJ2-5; 12 nucleotides match TRBD1. The V gene end was trimmed by 0 bases and the J gene end by 4 bases; junction bases not matched to a gene: 6. Germline V gene sequence: CDR1 WSHSY, CDR2 SAAADI. This CDR3 has 17 amino acids. CDR3 residues: CASSESSGTGGLETQYF. CDR3 in DNA: TGCGCCAGCAGTGAGTCATCCGGGACAGGGGGCCTAGAGACCCAGTACTTC.

This clone was counted a few times. The V and J genes are TRBV12-3 or TRBV12-4 and TRBJ1-6, with D unclear. CDR3 length equals 12 residues. Trimming removed 4 bases at V and 15 bases at J, with 13 bases between. CDR3 protein: CASSSPGYLLHF. The DNA for the CDR3 is TGTGCCAGCAGTTCGCCGGGGTACCTCCTCCACTTT.

This clone has ten or more counts. The chain uses TRBV5-1 and TRBJ1-2; D possibly corresponds to TRBD1 (5 bases). V lost 1 base to trimming and J lost 8 bases, with 12 bases between them. CDR1 SGHRS and CDR2 YFSETQ come from the germline V gene. The CDR3 covers 13 residues. CDR3 sequence: CASSLRGQRGYTF. The DNA of the CDR3 is TGCGCCAGCAGCTTGAGGGGCCAGAGGGGCTACACCTTC.

The chain is built from TRBV9 and TRBJ1-1; 7 bases agree with TRBD1. Looked up from germline, CDR1 is SGDLS and CDR2 is YYNGEE. The CDR3 extends over 16 amino acids. V lost 1 base and J lost 0; bases outside the gene matches: 6. This CDR3 is CASSVSRQGMNTEAFF. The CDR3 DNA is TGTGCCAGCAGCGTATCTCGACAGGGAATGAACACTGAAGCTTTCTTT.

The rearrangement joins TRBV6-5 to TRBJ1-4, with TRBD1 identical over 10 bases. V lost 2 bases and J lost 5; bases outside the gene matches: 2. Germline V lookup: CDR1 MNHEY, CDR2 SVGAGI. The CDR3 runs 15 residues. The CDR3 nucleotides read TGTGCCAGCAGTTACGTGGGACAGGGGAATGAAAAACTGTTTTTT. Translating gives CASSYVGQGNEKLFF.

The chain uses TRBV3-1 (or the pseudogene TRBV3-2) and TRBJ2-1; TRBD1 agrees at 8 bases. Looked up from germline, CDR1 is LGHDT and CDR2 is YNNKEL (reference sequence). The CDR3 is 16 amino acids. The V gene end was trimmed by 4 bases and the J gene end by 4 bases; junction bases not matched to a gene: 9. CDR3 coding DNA: TGTGCCAGCAGCCTCACAGGACAGGGTACATACAATGAGCAGTTCTTC. Its protein is CASSLTGQGTYNEQFF.

The chain recombines TRBV5-1 with TRBJ2-7; D not certain. CDR1 is SGHRS and CDR2 is YFSETQ in the germline V gene. V gave up 9 bases and J gave up 0 bases, with 16 bases separating them. The CDR3 is made up of 14 amino acids. CDR3 bases: TGCGCCACCCCGCCGGCAAGGAGCTCCTACGAGCAGTACTTC. It codes for CATPPARSSYEQYF.

The chain couples TRBV7-9 to TRBJ1-5; the D is unclear. Trimming removed 4 bases from V and 7 bases from J, with 14 bases in between. Germline V gene data show CDR1 as SEHNR and CDR2 as FQNEAQ (reference sequence). The CDR3 consists of 14 residues. CDR3 residues: CASSSGEGGQPQHF. The CDR3 nucleotides read TGTGCCAGCAGCTCGGGAGAGGGCGGACAGCCCCAGCATTTT.

The chain recombines TRBV27 with TRBJ1-5, with 7 bases that match TRBD1. Unmatched junction bases numbered 5, after V lost 2 bases and J lost 4 bases. CDR3 length: 15 residues. Germline V gene sequence: CDR1 MNHEY, CDR2 SMNVEV (reference sequence). The CDR3 region has the DNA TGTGCCAGCAGTTTAGTGGGGACAGCAAATCAGCCCCAGCATTTT. Its translation is CASSLVGTANQPQHF.

The chain joins TRBV27 to TRBJ1-6; D unclear. The V and J ends lost 2 bases and 5 bases respectively, with 13 bases between them. The CDR3 runs to 16 residues. Per the germline V gene, CDR1 is MNHEY and CDR2 is SMNVEV (reference sequence). In nucleotides, the CDR3 is TGTGCCAGCAGTTTACGTCAGCTAGAGGATAATTCACCCCTCCACTTT. This codes for CASSLRQLEDNSPLHF.

The chain joins TRBV6-5 to TRBJ2-1; TRBD2 matches at 7 bases. CDR1 is MNHEY, CDR2 SVGAGI, per germline. Unmatched junction bases numbered 10, after V lost 5 bases and J lost 6 bases. The CDR3 has 15 residues. The CDR3 DNA is TGTGCCAGCAGTCCTACTTGGGGGGGAGGCAATGAGCAGTTCTTC. Protein product: CASSPTWGGGNEQFF.

The chain joins TRBV7-8 to TRBJ2-7; TRBD1 agrees at 9 bases. Germline CDR1 reads SGHVS; CDR2 reads FQNEAQ. The CDR3 runs to 15 residues. Losses at the gene ends were 0 bases for V and 6 bases for J; bases not matched to a gene: 6. CDR3 DNA sequence: TGTGCCAGCAGCTTAGCCGGGACAGGGAGCAGCGAGCAGTACTTC. Protein product: CASSLAGTGSSEQYF. The full variable domain, rest sourced from reference TRBV7-8 and TRBJ2-7, is GAGVSQSPRYKVAKRGQDVALRCDPISGHVSLFWYQQALGQGPEFLTYFQNEAQLDKSGLPSDRFFAERPEGSVSTLKIQRTQQEDSAVYLCASSLAGTGSSEQYFGPGTRLTVT.

Written as DNA, the CDR3 is TGTGCCAGCAGGCCCTCCAACAGGGGCGGGAGGGCTGACGAGCAGTACTTC. Its protein is CASRPSNRGGRADEQYF. This chain links TRBV25-1 with TRBJ2-7, with TRBD2 matching 9 bases. The junction had 17 bases not matched to a gene; V was cut back by 6 bases and J by 5 bases. The CDR3 is 17 amino acids. Germline V CDR1 and CDR2: MGHDK, SYGVNS.

A few counts support this clone. V and J are TRBV4-2 and TRBJ1-2; D is undetermined. The CDR3 is made up of 15 amino acids. The germline V gene encodes CDR1 LGHNA and CDR2 YNFKEQ. The germline V and J ends were trimmed by 1 base and 0 bases, with 9 bases remaining between them. The CDR3 DNA follows: TGTGCCAGCAGCCAAGTAGAAGCGACTAACTATGGCTACACCTTC. This sequence encodes CASSQVEATNYGYTF.

V is TRBV9 and J is TRBJ2-1; D is unresolved. This CDR3 has 15 amino acids. Trimming took 0 bases from V and 5 from J, leaving 12 bases between them. Germline-derived CDR1 and CDR2 are SGDLS and YYNGEE. CDR3 region: CASSVGSWPHNEQFF. The CDR3 DNA is TGTGCCAGCAGCGTAGGGTCCTGGCCCCACAATGAGCAGTTCTTC.

The J gene is TRBJ2-1, the V gene TRBV5-1; D gene ambiguous. With 0 bases removed from V and 6 bases from J, the gap between germline ends came to 16 bases. The CDR3 is 16 residues long. Germline V CDR1 and CDR2: SGHRS, YFSETQ. CDR3 bases: TGCGCCAGCAGCTTGGCCGGTAGCTCGGTAACCAATGAGCAGTTCTTC. It translates to CASSLAGSSVTNEQFF.

The chain combines TRBV3-1 (or the pseudogene TRBV3-2) with TRBJ2-5; no clear D gene. Trimming cost V 3 bases and J 0 bases, with 5 bases left between them. The CDR3 totals 13 residues. Germline CDR1 is LGHDT and CDR2 is YNNKEL (reference sequence). The CDR3 DNA reads as TGTGCCAGCAGCCAGAGGTACCAAGAGACCCAGTACTTC. Amino acids: CASSQRYQETQYF.

The V call is TRBV29-1, the J call TRBJ2-1; perhaps TRBD1 as D (6 bases). Germline assignment: CDR1 SQVTM and CDR2 ANQGSEA. There are 12 residues in the CDR3. Trimming removed 6 bases from V and 6 bases from J, with 12 bases in between. CDR3 nucleotide sequence: TGCAGCGTCAAACAGGGCAGCAATGAGCAGTTCTTC. Its protein is CSVKQGSNEQFF.

This rearrangement joins TRBV28 to TRBJ2-7; 8 positions agree with TRBD1. Germline V gene data show CDR1 as MDHEN and CDR2 as SYDVKM. After removal of 6 bases from V and 9 bases from J, the junction contained 16 bases not matched to a gene. The CDR3 sequence is 15 residues long. CDR3 in DNA: TGTGCCAGCAGCCCTTTGGGGACAGGTTTGAGTGGGCAGTACTTC. Amino acid sequence: CASSPLGTGLSGQYF.

V gene TRBV27 combines with J gene TRBJ2-2; no firm D call. The ends were cut back, 10 bases at V and 1 base at J, with 10 bases in the middle. This CDR3 has 13 amino acids. Germline assignment: CDR1 MNHEY and CDR2 SMNVEV (reference sequence). The DNA for the CDR3 is TGTGCCACACGATCACAGAACACCGGGGAGCTGTTTTTT. The encoded protein is CATRSQNTGELFF.

The genes are TRBV7-3 and TRBJ2-2; 11 bases fit TRBD1. Germline trimming cut 5 bases from V and 4 bases from J; bases unmatched to any gene: 6. The CDR3 covers 16 residues. Germline CDR1 is SGHTA and CDR2 is FQGTGA. CDR3 nucleotide sequence: TGTGCCAGCAGCCCACCCGGGACAGGGGGCACCGGGGAGCTGTTTTTT. Residues: CASSPPGTGGTGELFF.

The gene calls are TRBV5-1 and TRBJ2-5, with D maybe TRBD1 (8 bases). The V gene's germline CDR1 is SGHRS and CDR2 YFSETQ. The CDR3 is 16 residues long. The V gene lost 4 bases and the J gene lost 0 bases, with 16 bases spanning the gap. In DNA, the CDR3 is TGCGCCAGCAGCCCAGCGGGACAGGCCTACCAAGAGACCCAGTACTTC. Amino acid sequence: CASSPAGQAYQETQYF.

This chain uses TRBV19 with TRBJ1-5; TRBD1 is a possible D gene (6 bases). The CDR3 loop spans 14 amino acids. CDR1 and CDR2 from the germline V gene are LNHDA and SQIVND (reference sequence). The V gene lost 9 bases and the J gene lost 0 bases, with 12 bases spanning the gap. The CDR3 spells CASRTEPSNQPQHF. CDR3 in DNA: TGTGCCAGCCGGACAGAGCCTAGCAATCAGCCCCAGCATTTT.

The V and J genes are TRBV6-5 and TRBJ1-5, with D perhaps matching TRBD1 (5 bases). The V end lost 6 bases, the J end lost 4 bases, and 10 bases lay between the germline ends. This CDR3 has 13 amino acids. Germline assignment: CDR1 MNHEY and CDR2 SVGAGI. Here the CDR3 DNA reads TGTGCCAGCAGACCCGACAGAAATCAGCCCCAGCATTTT. It translates to CASRPDRNQPQHF.